This TCR beta chain was identified during a study of blood T cell repertoires in COVID-19. About the study: COVID-19 samples, acute and convalescent, were from the United States, Italy and Spain. Nucleic acid was either cDNA or gDNA, and it came from T cells, B-cell-depleted T cells, or PBMCs.

Per the original data handling: Amplification with reference gene primers provided the estimates of nucleated cell counts. Repertoires were generated with immunoSEQ multiplex PCR, while TCRdb's copy carries only in-frame clones and drops some. The DNA was the basis for D and trimming; V, J and clone size are from that table. The sample holds 60,000 or so clones, about 81% seen once. With 0 bases removed from V and 2 bases from J, the gap between germline ends came to 17 bases. This CDR3 has 18 amino acids. Germline values: CDR1 MNHEY, CDR2 SVGEGT. The V gene is TRBV6-2 or TRBV6-3, the J gene TRBJ1-5, with D perhaps TRBD1 (5 bases). The specimen was peripheral blood. This TCR derives from a man older than 75 with acute or convalescent COVID-19. CDR3 nucleotide sequence: TGTGCCAGCAGTTACTCGGGGTGGACAACGACGGGCAATCAGCCCCAGCATTTT. Protein product: CASSYSGWTTTGNQPQHF.